These T cell receptor beta chains were read from a single sample in a study of post-analysis software for immune sequencing data. Using its own MiXCR run on the PCR reads, TCRdb lists one record per CDR3 protein. The repertoire holds roughly 540,000 distinct CDR3 sequences, with approximately 31% as singletons. The sample consisted of blood. The origin of the receptors is a girl aged 2-17 years with multiple sclerosis. Each CDR3 is given without its conserved first and last residue.

14 | TRBJ2-3 | TRBV4-1 | ASSQDGPLGTDTQY
13 | TRBJ2-3 | TRBV6-6 | ASSYYDRAEDTQY
11 | TRBJ1-5 | TRBV20-1 | SAMGTGEGPQH
12 | TRBJ2-7 | TRBV20-1 | SASRTSGGHGQY
12 | TRBJ2-1 | TRBV20-1 | SARDLLAGFEQF
11 | TRBJ1-2 | TRBV6-5 | ASSPDRDQGYT
10 | TRBJ1-1 | TRBV3-1 | ASESMNTEAF
13 | TRBJ2-5 | TRBV9 | ASSVEGVAQETQY
14 | TRBJ2-3 | TRBV28 | ASSPLGTGSTDTQY
18 | TRBJ1-5 | TRBV4-1 | ASSQVWIPIQGNSNQPQH
13 | TRBJ2-5 | TRBV4-1 | ASSQPNDRGKTQY
12 | TRBJ2-4 | TRBV20-1 | SAESPLAKNIQY
12 | TRBJ2-1 | TRBV3-1 | ASSLSGPYNEQF
12 | TRBJ2-5 | TRBV4-1 | ASSSPGFQETQY
10 | TRBJ2-7 | TRBV7-9 | ASSLYSLEQY
14 | TRBJ2-7 | TRBV7-9 | ASSVAGRSPDYEQY
9 | TRBJ1-1 | TRBV20-1 | SAREATEAF
13 | TRBJ1-1 | TRBV27 | ASSSETTGSTEAF
12 | TRBJ1-2 | TRBV6-5 | ASSPVWGADGYT
13 | TRBJ1-5 | TRBV10-3 | AISDGTGEGQPQH
12 | TRBJ1-5 | TRBV10-3 | AISEFRGNQPQH
13 | TRBJ2-3 | TRBV18 | ASSPPTSGVDTQY
13 | TRBJ2-2 | TRBV5-6 | ASPYSSANTGELF
12 | TRBJ2-1 | TRBV12-3/TRBV12-4 | ASSLGAGADEQF
14 | TRBJ2-2 | TRBV7-9 | ASSLLGASGPGELF
15 | TRBJ2-7 | TRBV14 | ASSQEFGTVGFYEQY
14 | TRBJ1-1 | TRBV5-1 | ASSFLQGAWGTEAF
14 | TRBJ2-3 | TRBV19 | ANSTGLAGPTDTQY
9 | TRBJ2-7 | TRBV24-1 | ATSSPYEQY
13 | TRBJ1-5 | TRBV12-3/TRBV12-4 | ASSAGQGVNQPQH
13 | TRBJ2-3 | TRBV3-1 | ASSQERSWVDTQY